The sequence of this T cell receptor beta chain was determined in a study of graft-versus-host responses after intestinal transplantation. Sequencing used immunoSEQ multiplex PCR; TCRdb keeps in-frame clones, though not all of them. The sample holds about 120,000 clones; around 96% are singletons and the top ten take 3% to 3.5%. The CDR3 loop spans 18 amino acids. The germline V and J ends were trimmed by 0 bases and 2 bases, with 17 bases remaining between them. Germline V gene data show CDR1 as SGHVS and CDR2 as FQNEAQ. Regarding this clone: Its antigen is currently unknown.

Sequenced here: unstimulated CD8+ T cells sorted from spleen or lymph node cells, sampled before intestinal transplant. The clonotype was recovered from a human donor who received an intestinal transplant. The chain is built from TRBV7-8 and TRBJ2-1; TRBD2 might be the D (6 bases). The CDR3, as DNA: TGTGCCAGCAGCTTAGCTTCGGGGCTAGCGACCACCTACAATGAGCAGTTCTTC. This translates into CASSLASGLATTYNEQFF.